The rows below give T cell receptor beta chains drawn from one sample of a study of control samples from healthy donors and cancer patients. Libraries were prepared by immunoSEQ multiplex PCR; TCRdb keeps only in-frame clonotypes and omits some of them. The sample lists 110,000 or so clones; about 80% were seen once. Sequencing was carried out using blood. Receptors were obtained from a young man in good health. The CDR3 runs from the conserved cysteine through the conserved F or W. Fields, in order: J gene, V gene, clone size, CDR3 protein. The size field is filled for only some rows; it gives once, few, many or a size class.

>TRBJ1-2|TRBV14|-
CASSQYGTGNYGYTF
>TRBJ2-1|TRBV7-2|-
CASSLLNGDEQFF
>TRBJ1-2|TRBV18|-
CASSPPTTGGNYGYTF
>TRBJ1-1|TRBV14|-
CASSQDLARGKEAFF
>TRBJ2-2|TRBV3-1/TRBV3-2|few
CASSSRAVRGTGELFF
>TRBJ2-3|TRBV5-4|-
CASSFLAGVTDTQYF
>TRBJ2-3|TRBV7-2|-
CASSSTRQGRETQYF
>TRBJ1-2|TRBV29-1|-
CSVETVSNYGYTF
>TRBJ2-7|TRBV6-2/TRBV6-3|-
CASSLSWFLLGEQYF
>TRBJ2-7|TRBV23-1|-
CASSQSRGQFVAWQYF
>TRBJ1-1|TRBV5-6|-
CASSPLTGNMNTEAFF
>TRBJ2-3|TRBV14|-
CASSQVVLAGADTQYF
>TRBJ1-6|TRBV5-1|-
CASSSFRDTNSPLHF
>TRBJ1-2|TRBV6-5|few
CATSGQGFYGYTF
>TRBJ1-1|TRBV11-3|few
CASSSGGATEAFF
>TRBJ2-3|TRBV25-1|-
CASSEDSSTDTQYF
>TRBJ2-2|TRBV27|-
CASSLRRGGHGELFF
>TRBJ2-5|TRBV7-2|-
CASSLSRIGQGFKTQYF
>TRBJ1-1|TRBV9|-
CASSVRPHSGTEAFF
>TRBJ2-3|TRBV9|-
CASSPLRGGVGAYTDTQYF
>TRBJ2-7|TRBV29-1|few
CSVGASGPYEQYF
>TRBJ1-2|TRBV6-6|-
CASVRDPRENYGYTF
>TRBJ2-7|TRBV7-2|-
CASSLAMTGREQYF
>TRBJ1-2|TRBV19|once
CASSIQGFGRGYTF
>TRBJ1-2|TRBV18|-
CASSPSRSSNYGYTF
>TRBJ2-7|TRBV4-2|-
CASSHYLAGGPHEQYF
>TRBJ1-6|TRBV6-2/TRBV6-3|-
CASSTKENSPLHF
>TRBJ2-2|TRBV5-1|-
CASSVGAGELFF
>TRBJ1-3|TRBV9|once
CASSVDYSGNTIYF
>TRBJ1-4|TRBV3-1/TRBV3-2|-
CASSPRGGRNEKLFF
>TRBJ2-7|TRBV4-3|few
CASSRVTGYEQYF
>TRBJ2-5|TRBV5-1|-
CASGEWETQYF
>TRBJ1-3|TRBV7-8|-
CASSSNLYSGNTIYF
>TRBJ2-4|TRBV6-5|-
CASSFSESIQYF
>TRBJ2-7|TRBV4-2|-
CASSQGGTSYEQYF
>TRBJ2-2|TRBV7-8|-
CASSSMTYTGELFF
>TRBJ2-1|TRBV7-6|-
CASSPSNPGGALDNEQFF
>TRBJ2-5|TRBV19|-
CASSIRGTQETQYF
>TRBJ1-4|TRBV6-5|few
CASSPTWGGEKLFF
>TRBJ1-2|TRBV7-9|-
CASSLAGDSINGYTF
>TRBJ2-6|TRBV4-1|-
CASSQPGHSSSGANVLTF
>TRBJ1-4|TRBV14|-
CASSQLRQTTNEKLFF
>TRBJ1-6|TRBV3-1/TRBV3-2|-
CASSHYRDRGNSPLHF
>TRBJ1-1|TRBV24-1|-
CATSDLGGSGGAFF
>TRBJ2-5|TRBV5-1|-
CASSLVGRGLGETQYF
>TRBJ2-5|TRBV19|-
CASSITPGQGAKTQYF
>TRBJ2-1|TRBV6-4|-
CASSETSGEYNEQFF
>TRBJ1-1|TRBV5-1|-
CASSRGTGVPEAFF
>TRBJ1-2|TRBV4-2|medium-sized
CASSQDGTRGYTF
>TRBJ2-2|TRBV4-3|-
CARSPVGGGGRNTGELFF
>TRBJ1-2|TRBV28|-
CASSFGDSYGYTF
>TRBJ2-3|TRBV5-4|few
CASRPGGGRSSTDTQYF
>TRBJ1-1|TRBV5-4|-
CASSFSTVNTEAFF
>TRBJ2-3|TRBV2|-
CASRRTGWTDTQYF
>TRBJ2-3|TRBV24-1|-
CATSSGLTDTQYF
>TRBJ2-1|TRBV7-2|once
CASSQDSGYNEQFF
>TRBJ1-1|TRBV2|-
CASRSLSEAFF